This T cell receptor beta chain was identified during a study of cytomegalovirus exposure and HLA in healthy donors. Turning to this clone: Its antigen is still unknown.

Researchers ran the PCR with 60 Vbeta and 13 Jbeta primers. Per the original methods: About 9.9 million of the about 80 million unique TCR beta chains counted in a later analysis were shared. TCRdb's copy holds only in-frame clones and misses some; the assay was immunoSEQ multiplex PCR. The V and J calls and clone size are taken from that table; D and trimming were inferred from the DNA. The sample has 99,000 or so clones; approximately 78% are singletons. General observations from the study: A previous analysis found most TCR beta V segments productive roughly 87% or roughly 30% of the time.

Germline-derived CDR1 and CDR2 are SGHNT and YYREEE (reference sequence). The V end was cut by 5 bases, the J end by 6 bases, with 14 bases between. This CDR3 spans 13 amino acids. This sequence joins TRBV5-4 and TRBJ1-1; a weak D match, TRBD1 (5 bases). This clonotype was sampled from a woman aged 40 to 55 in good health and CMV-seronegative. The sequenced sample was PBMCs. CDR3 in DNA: TGTGCCAGCAGTTTCGGGGGTATAGCTGAAGCTTTCTTT. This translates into CASSFGGIAEAFF.